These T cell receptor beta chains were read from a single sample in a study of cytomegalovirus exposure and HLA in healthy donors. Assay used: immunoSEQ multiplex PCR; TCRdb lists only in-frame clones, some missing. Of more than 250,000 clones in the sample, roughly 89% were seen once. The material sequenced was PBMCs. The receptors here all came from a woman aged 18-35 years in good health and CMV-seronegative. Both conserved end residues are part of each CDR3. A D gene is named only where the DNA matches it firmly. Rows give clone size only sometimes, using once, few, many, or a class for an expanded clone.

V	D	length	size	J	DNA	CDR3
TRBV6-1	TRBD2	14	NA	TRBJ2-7	TGTGCCAGCGGGCCTAGCGGGAGGGTGTACGAGCAGTACTTC	CASGPSGRVYEQYF
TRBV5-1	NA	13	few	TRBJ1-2	TGCGCCAGCAGCACACAGGGAAACTATGGCTACACCTTC	CASSTQGNYGYTF
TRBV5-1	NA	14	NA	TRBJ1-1	TGCGCCAGCAGCTCAGGGGACATGAACACTGAAGCTTTCTTT	CASSSGDMNTEAFF
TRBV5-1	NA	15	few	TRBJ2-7	TGCGCCAGCAGCGGGTCATATAGCGCCGCCTACGAGCAGTACTTC	CASSGSYSAAYEQYF
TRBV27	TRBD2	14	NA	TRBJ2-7	TGTGCCAGCAAACTAGCGGGAGGGCCTCCGCCGCAGTACTTC	CASKLAGGPPPQYF
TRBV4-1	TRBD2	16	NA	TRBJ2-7	TGCGCCAGCAGCCTCCCCACGGCGGGAGGCAACTACGAGCAGTACTTC	CASSLPTAGGNYEQYF
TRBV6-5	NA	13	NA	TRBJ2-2	TGTGCCAGCACCAGGCTGGTGGGCGGGGAGCTGTTTTTT	CASTRLVGGELFF
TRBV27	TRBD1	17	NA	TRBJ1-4	TGTGCCAGCAGTTTACAGGGGGCAGGTTTCGCTAATGAAAAACTGTTTTTT	CASSLQGAGFANEKLFF
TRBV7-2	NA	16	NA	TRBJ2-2	TGTGCCAGCAGCTTAACCAGACAGGTGAACACCGGGGAGCTGTTTTTT	CASSLTRQVNTGELFF
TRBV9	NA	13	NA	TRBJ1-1	TGTGCCAGCAGCGCGACAGTGAACACTGAAGCTTTCTTT	CASSATVNTEAFF
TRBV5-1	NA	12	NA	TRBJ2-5	TGCGCCAGCAGCTTGAGTGCGGAGACCCAGTACTTC	CASSLSAETQYF
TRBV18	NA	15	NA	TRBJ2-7	TGTGCCAGCTCACCAGGGCAGGGGATGAGCTACGAGCAGTACTTC	CASSPGQGMSYEQYF
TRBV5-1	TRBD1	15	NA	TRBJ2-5	TGCGCCAGCAGCTTGCGACAGGGGTTCCAAGAGACCCAGTACTTC	CASSLRQGFQETQYF
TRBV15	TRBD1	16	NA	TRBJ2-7	TGTGCCACCAGCAGAGAAATGCCGGGACAGGGCTACGAGCAGTACTTC	CATSREMPGQGYEQYF
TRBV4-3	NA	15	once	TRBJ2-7	TGCGCCAGCAGCCATGCAGACAGTGTCCCCTACGAGCAGTACTTC	CASSHADSVPYEQYF
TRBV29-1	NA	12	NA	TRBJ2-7	TGCAGCGTTGAAGATCAACGAGACGAGCAGTACTTC	CSVEDQRDEQYF
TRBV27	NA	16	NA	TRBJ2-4	TGTGCCAGCAGTTTTCGTCCGTTCGAGAGCAAAAACATTCAGTACTTC	CASSFRPFESKNIQYF
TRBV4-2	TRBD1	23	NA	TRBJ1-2	TGTGCCAGCAGCCAAGTCTCCACGCCAATGGGGCGGGACAGGGATCGGACTAACTATGGCTACACCTTC	CASSQVSTPMGRDRDRTNYGYTF
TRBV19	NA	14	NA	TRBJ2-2	TGTGCCAGTAGTATAGAAACTTACACCGGGGAGCTGTTTTTT	CASSIETYTGELFF
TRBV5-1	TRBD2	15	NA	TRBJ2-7	TGCGCCAGCAGCTTGGCCCGGACTAGCCTCTACGAGCAGTACTTC	CASSLARTSLYEQYF
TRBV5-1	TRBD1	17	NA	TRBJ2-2	TGCGCCAGCAGCCCTGGGACAGGGGGGGGAAACACCGGGGAGCTGTTTTTT	CASSPGTGGGNTGELFF
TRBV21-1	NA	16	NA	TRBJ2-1	TGTGCCAGCAGCAACGGACTAGCGGCCCGCGGGGATGAGCAGTTCTTC	CASSNGLAARGDEQFF
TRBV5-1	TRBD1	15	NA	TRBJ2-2	TGCGCCAGCAGCTTGGGGCAGGGGGTCTACGGGGAGCTGTTTTTT	CASSLGQGVYGELFF
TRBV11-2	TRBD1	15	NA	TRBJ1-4	TGTGCCAGCAGCCCCAACAGGGGAGGAAGGGAAAAACTGTTTTTT	CASSPNRGGREKLFF
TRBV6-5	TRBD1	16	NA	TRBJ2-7	TGTGCCAGCAGTTCGATAATGGGACAGGCCGCCTACGAGCAGTACTTC	CASSSIMGQAAYEQYF
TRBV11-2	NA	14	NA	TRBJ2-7	TGTGCCAGCAGCTATTGCCCAGGGCCTTACGAGCAGTACTTC	CASSYCPGPYEQYF
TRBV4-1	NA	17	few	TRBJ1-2	TGCGCCAGCAGCCAAGAAGACAACAGGGCGAACGTCTATGGCTACACCTTC	CASSQEDNRANVYGYTF
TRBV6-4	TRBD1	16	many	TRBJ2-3	TGTGCCAGCAGTGACTCCCCGGGACAGGGTGCAGATACGCAGTATTTT	CASSDSPGQGADTQYF
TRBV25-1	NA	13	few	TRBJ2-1	TGTGCCAGCAGTGAAGTGGCAGACAATGAGCAGTTCTTC	CASSEVADNEQFF
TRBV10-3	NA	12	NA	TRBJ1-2	TGTGCCATCAGTGTGGGGGAGGTCGGCTACACCTTC	CAISVGEVGYTF
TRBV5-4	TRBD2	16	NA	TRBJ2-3	TGTGCCAGCAGCGACCTAGCGGGAGACCCCACAGATACGCAGTATTTT	CASSDLAGDPTDTQYF
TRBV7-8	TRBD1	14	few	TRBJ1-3	TGTGCCAGCAGCCCACAGGGGGGTGGAAACACCATATATTTT	CASSPQGGGNTIYF
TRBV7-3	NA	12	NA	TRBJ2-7	TGTGCCAGCAGCGGTTCAGGTCACGAGCAGTACTTC	CASSGSGHEQYF
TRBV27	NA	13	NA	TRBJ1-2	TGTGCCAGCAGTTTATCGTCGGGGGGCGGCTACACCTTC	CASSLSSGGGYTF
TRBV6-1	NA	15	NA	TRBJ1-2	TGTGCCAGCATCGTTGACCTAAGAGGACTCTCTGGCTACACCTTC	CASIVDLRGLSGYTF
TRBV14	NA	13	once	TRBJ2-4	TGTGCCAGCAGCCAAGATCTGGGGGGCATTCAGTACTTC	CASSQDLGGIQYF
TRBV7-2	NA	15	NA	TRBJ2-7	TGTGCCAGCAGCTTAGCAGGGGAAGCTAGCTACGAGCAGTACTTC	CASSLAGEASYEQYF
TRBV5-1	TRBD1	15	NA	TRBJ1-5	TGCGCCAGCAGCTTGTCCGGGACAGGGGATCAGCCCCAGCATTTT	CASSLSGTGDQPQHF
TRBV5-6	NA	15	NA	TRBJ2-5	TGTGCCAGCAGCTCACCCCGGGACTTACAAGAGACCCAGTACTTC	CASSSPRDLQETQYF
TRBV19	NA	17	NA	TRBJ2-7	TGTGCCAGTAGTCCGTTGAAAGGACGGGAAGTTTCCTACGAGCAGTACTTC	CASSPLKGREVSYEQYF
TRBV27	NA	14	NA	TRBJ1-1	TGTGCCAGCAGTCCCCACCCCGGGGGGACTGAAGCTTTCTTT	CASSPHPGGTEAFF
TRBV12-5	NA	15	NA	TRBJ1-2	TGTGCTAGTGGTCTCTTGACAGACGCCTTCTATGGCTACACCTTC	CASGLLTDAFYGYTF
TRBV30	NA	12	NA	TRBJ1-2	TGTGCCTGGAGTGAGGGGGTAGGTGGCTACACCTTC	CAWSEGVGGYTF
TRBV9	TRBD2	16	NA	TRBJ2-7	TGTGCCAGCAGCGCGGGACTAGCGGGTGGGTCGTTTGAGCAGTACTTC	CASSAGLAGGSFEQYF
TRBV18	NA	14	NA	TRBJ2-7	TGTGCCAGCTCACGCGAAGGGGAAGGGAAAGAGCAGTACTTC	CASSREGEGKEQYF
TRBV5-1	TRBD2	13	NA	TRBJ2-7	TGCGCCAGCAGCTTGGATGTGCGGGGGGAGCAGTACTTC	CASSLDVRGEQYF
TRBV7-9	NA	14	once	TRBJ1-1	TGTGCCAGCAGCTTAGATTATGGCGGGACTGAAGCTTTCTTT	CASSLDYGGTEAFF
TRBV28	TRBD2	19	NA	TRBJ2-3	TGTGCCAGCAGCCCACTCGGCGTAGGACTAGCGGGAGGAACAGATACGCAGTATTTT	CASSPLGVGLAGGTDTQYF
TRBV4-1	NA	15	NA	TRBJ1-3	TGCGCCAGCAGCCAACCCCTCAGCTCTGGAAACACCATATATTTT	CASSQPLSSGNTIYF
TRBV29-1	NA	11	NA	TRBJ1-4	TGCAGCGTTGACAGGGGTGAAAAACTGTTTTTT	CSVDRGEKLFF
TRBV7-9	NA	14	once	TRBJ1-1	TGTGCCAGCAGCTCGCCCAGGGGAGATACTGAAGCTTTCTTT	CASSSPRGDTEAFF
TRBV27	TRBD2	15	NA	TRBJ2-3	TGTGCCAGCAGTGCGGGAGTTCTGATCACAGATACGCAGTATTTT	CASSAGVLITDTQYF
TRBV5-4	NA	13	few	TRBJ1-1	TGTGCCAGCAGCTTGGTAGGGGAAACTGAAGCTTTCTTT	CASSLVGETEAFF
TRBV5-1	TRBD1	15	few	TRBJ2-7	TGCGCCAGCAGCTCCGGACAGGGGGCCTCCTACGAGCAGTACTTC	CASSSGQGASYEQYF
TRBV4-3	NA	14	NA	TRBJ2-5	TGCGCCAGCAGCCAAGCCCTAAGACAAGAGACCCAGTACTTC	CASSQALRQETQYF
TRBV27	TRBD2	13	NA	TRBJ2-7	TGTGCCAGCAGTTACGGGACTAGCGGAGTACAGTACTTC	CASSYGTSGVQYF
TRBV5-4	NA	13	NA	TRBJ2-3	TGTGCCAGCAGCTTGGAAGGGGCAGATACGCAGTATTTT	CASSLEGADTQYF
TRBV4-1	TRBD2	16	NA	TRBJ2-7	TGCGCCAGCAGCCAAGGACTAGCGGGAGACTCCTACGAGCAGTACTTC	CASSQGLAGDSYEQYF
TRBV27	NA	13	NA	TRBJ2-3	TGTGCCAGCCGCAAGGCGACTCATCAGTCCCAGTATTTT	CASRKATHQSQYF